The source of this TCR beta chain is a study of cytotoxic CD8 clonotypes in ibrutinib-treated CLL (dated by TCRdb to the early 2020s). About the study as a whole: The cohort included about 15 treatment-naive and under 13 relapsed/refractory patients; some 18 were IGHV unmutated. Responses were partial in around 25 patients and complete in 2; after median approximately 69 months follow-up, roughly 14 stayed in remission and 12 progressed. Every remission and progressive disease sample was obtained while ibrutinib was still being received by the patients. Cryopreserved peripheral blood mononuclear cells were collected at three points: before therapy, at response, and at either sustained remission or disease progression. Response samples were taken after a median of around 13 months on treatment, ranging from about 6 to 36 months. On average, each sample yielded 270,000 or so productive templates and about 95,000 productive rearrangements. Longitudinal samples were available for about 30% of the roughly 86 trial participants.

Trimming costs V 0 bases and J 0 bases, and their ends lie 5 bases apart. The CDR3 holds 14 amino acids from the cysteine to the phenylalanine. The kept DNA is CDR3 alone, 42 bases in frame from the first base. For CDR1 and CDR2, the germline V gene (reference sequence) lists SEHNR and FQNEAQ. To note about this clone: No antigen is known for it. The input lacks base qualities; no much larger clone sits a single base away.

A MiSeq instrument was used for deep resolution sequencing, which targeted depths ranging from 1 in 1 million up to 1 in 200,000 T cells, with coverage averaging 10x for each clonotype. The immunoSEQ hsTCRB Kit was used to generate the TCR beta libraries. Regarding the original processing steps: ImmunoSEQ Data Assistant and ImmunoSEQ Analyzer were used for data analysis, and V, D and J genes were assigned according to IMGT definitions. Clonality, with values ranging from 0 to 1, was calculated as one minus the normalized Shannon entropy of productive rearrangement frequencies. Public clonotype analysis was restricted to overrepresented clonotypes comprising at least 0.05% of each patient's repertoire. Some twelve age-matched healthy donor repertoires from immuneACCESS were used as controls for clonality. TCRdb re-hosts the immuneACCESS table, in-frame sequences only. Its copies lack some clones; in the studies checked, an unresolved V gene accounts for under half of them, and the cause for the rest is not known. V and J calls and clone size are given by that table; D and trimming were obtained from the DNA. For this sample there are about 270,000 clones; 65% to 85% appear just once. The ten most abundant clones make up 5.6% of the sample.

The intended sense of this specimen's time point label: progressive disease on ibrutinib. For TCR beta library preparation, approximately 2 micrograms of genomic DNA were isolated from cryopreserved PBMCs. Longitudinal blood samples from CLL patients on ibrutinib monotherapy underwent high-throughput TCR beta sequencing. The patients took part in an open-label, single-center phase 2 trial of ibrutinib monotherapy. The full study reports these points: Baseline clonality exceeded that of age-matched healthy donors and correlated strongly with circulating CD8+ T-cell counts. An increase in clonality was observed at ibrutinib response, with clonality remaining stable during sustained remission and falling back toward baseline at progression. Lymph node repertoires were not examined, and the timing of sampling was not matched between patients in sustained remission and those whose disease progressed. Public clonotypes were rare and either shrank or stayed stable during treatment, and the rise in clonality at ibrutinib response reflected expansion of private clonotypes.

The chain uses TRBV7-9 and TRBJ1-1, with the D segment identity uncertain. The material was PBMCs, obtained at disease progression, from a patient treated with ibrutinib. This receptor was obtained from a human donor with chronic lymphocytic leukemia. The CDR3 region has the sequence CASSLAFVNTEAFF. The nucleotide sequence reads TGTGCCAGCAGCTTAGCGTTTGTGAACACTGAAGCTTTCTTT.